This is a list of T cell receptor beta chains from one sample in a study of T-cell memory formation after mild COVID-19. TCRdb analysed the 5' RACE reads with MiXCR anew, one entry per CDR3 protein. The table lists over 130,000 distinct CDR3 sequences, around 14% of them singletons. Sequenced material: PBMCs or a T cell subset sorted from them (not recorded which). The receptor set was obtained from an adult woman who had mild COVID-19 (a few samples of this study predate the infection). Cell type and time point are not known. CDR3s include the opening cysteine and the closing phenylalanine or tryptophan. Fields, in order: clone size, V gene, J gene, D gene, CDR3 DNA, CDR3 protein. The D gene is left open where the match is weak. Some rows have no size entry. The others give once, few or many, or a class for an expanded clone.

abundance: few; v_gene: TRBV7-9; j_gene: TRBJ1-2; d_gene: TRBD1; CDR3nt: TGTGCCAGCAGCTCCATCCCAGGGGGCTATGGCTACACCTTC; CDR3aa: CASSSIPGGYGYTF
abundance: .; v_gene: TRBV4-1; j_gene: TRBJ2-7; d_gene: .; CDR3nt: TGCGCCAGCAGCCCCCCGCATAACAAGTACGAGCAGTACTTC; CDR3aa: CASSPPHNKYEQYF
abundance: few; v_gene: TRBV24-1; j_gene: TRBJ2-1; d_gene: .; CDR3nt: TGTGCCACCAGTGATTTGTTGATGGGGGGCGAGCAGTTCTTC; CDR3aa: CATSDLLMGGEQFF
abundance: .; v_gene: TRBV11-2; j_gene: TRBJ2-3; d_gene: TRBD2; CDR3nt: TGTGCCAGCAGCTTAGGGGACCTCGGACTAGCGGGCCACACAGATACGCAGTATTTT; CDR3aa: CASSLGDLGLAGHTDTQYF
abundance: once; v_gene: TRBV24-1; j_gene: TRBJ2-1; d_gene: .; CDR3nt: TGTGCCACCAGTGATTTGCGAGGGAGCTCCTACAATGAGCAGTTCTTC; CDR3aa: CATSDLRGSSYNEQFF
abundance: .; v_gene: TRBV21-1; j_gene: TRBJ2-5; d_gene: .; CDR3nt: TGTGCCAGCAGTACTAGCGGGAGAGAGACCCAGTACTTC; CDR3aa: CASSTSGRETQYF
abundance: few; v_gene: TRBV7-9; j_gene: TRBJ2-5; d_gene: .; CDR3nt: TGTGCCAGCAGCTCCGAGGGGGTTGTAGAGACCCAGTACTTC; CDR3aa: CASSSEGVVETQYF
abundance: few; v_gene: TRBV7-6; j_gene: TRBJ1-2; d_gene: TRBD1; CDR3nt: TGTGCCAGCAGCGATCGACAGGGTTCCTATGGCTACACCTTC; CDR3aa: CASSDRQGSYGYTF
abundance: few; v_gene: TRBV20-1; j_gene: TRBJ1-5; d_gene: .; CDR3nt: TGCAGTGCTAGAGTAAGGACTGATACTAGCAATCAGCCCCAGCATTTT; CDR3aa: CSARVRTDTSNQPQHF
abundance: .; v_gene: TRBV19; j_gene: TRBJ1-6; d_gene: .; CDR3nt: TGTGCCAGTACCGCACACTACGGACAGTTCGGTAATTCACCCCTCCACTTT; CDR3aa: CASTAHYGQFGNSPLHF
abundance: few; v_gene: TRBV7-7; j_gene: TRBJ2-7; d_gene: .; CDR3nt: TGTGCTAGCAGCCCCCTCGGACAGAACTACGAGCAGTACTTC; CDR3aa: CASSPLGQNYEQYF
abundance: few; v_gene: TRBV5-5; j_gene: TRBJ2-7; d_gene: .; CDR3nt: TGTGCCAGCAGCTTGGACGTCTCCTACGAGCAGTACTTC; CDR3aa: CASSLDVSYEQYF
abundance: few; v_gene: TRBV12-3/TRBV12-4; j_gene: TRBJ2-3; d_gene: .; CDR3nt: TGTGCCAGCAGTGGAGGAGGGTCCCGGTATTTT; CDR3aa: CASSGGGSRYF
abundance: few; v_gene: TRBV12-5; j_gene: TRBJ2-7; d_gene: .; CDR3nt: TGTGCTAGTGGTTTGGTACCGTTCGAGCAGTACTTC; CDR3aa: CASGLVPFEQYF
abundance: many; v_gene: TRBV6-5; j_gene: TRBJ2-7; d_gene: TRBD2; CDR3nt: TGTGCCAGCAGTGGCCAAGCGGGAGGGCCCCACGAGCAGTACTTC; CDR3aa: CASSGQAGGPHEQYF